This note documents a single TCR beta chain sequence. Its matching antigen is unknown. Mismatch with germline at one junction end may stem from a read error. This sample is drawn from a study of blood T cells in healthy people across ages. Notes on the study in general: Not knowing donor CMV status may have confounded expanded clonotype changes. Conclusively comparing naive with antigen-experienced cells was impossible with unsorted PBMCs.

CDR3 length: 15 amino acids. Combining a sample-barcoded 5' primer with a J-beta primer mix, a second PCR ran for roughly 7 to 11 cycles. MiXCR, applied by TCRdb to the 5' RACE reads, yields one record per CDR3 protein. Found here are approximately 1.5 million distinct CDR3 sequences, 40% to 45% of them singletons; the top ten hold 4%. The sequence came from a woman in her late teens or twenties in good health. Sequencing was carried out using blood. The gene calls are TRBV12-3 or TRBV12-4 and TRBJ2-3; 11 nucleotides match TRBD2. The DNA of the CDR3 is TGTGCCAGCACAGTACTAGCGGGAGTGGCAGATATGCAGTATTTT. Translating gives CASTVLAGVADMQYF.